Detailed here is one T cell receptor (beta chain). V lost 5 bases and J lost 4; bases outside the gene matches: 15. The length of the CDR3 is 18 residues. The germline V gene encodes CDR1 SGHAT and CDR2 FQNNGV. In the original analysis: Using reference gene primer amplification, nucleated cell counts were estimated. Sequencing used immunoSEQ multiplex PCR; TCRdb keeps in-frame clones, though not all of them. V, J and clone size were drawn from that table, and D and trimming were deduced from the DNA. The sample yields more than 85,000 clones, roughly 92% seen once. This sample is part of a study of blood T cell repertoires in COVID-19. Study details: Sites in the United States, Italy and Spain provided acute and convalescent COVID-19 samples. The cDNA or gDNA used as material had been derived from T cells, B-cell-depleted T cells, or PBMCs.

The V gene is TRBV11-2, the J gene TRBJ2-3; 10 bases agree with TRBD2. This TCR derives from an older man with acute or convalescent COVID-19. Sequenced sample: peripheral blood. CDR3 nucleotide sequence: TGTGCCAGCAGCCCGAACCTTTCTAGCGGGAGTGTCTCAGATACGCAGTATTTT. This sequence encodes CASSPNLSSGSVSDTQYF.